This T cell receptor (beta chain) was captured by sequencing in a study of PD-1 blockade in classical Hodgkin lymphoma. Whole-study results and caveats: When set against healthy donors, newly diagnosed patients were reported to show lower baseline TCR diversity.

V lost 4 bases to trimming and J lost 3 bases, with 16 bases between them. Per germline, CDR1 MNHEY and CDR2 SVGAGI. This CDR3 spans 15 amino acids. Time point described: newly diagnosed, previously untreated cHL patient sample. Remarks on this clone: The antigen remains unidentified.

Clones were read by immunoSEQ multiplex PCR, and TCRdb kept only the in-frame ones, dropping some. The sample lists fewer than 90,000 clones, over 85% seen once, with over 2.5% in the top ten. The chain uses TRBV6-5 and TRBJ2-7; D is perhaps TRBD1 or TRBD2 (6 bases each). Sequenced sample: peripheral blood mononuclear cells (PBMCs). This receptor was taken from a human donor with classical Hodgkin lymphoma. This chain's CDR3 is CASSLRGEVGYEQYF. Here the CDR3 DNA reads TGTGCCAGCAGTTTAAGGGGGGAAGTCGGCTACGAGCAGTACTTC.